The entry that follows covers one T cell receptor (beta chain) sequence. Its antigen remains unidentified. The repertoire was sequenced with immunoSEQ multiplex PCR; TCRdb's copy has only in-frame clones and lacks some. The data contain over 120,000 clones, approximately 92% of them singletons. The sample originates from a study of T cell responses to AZD1222 COVID-19 vaccine. Trimming removed 4 bases from V and 5 bases from J, with 17 bases in between. Germline V lookup: CDR1 KGHSH, CDR2 LQKENI. The CDR3 has 15 residues. Analysis merged second doses at about 4 or about 12 weeks. Study-wide points: Nearly half of the spike-specific TCRs reportedly recognize variant regions that carry no mutations. Distributed over spike, vaccine-associated CD4 TCRs predominated at 160-218 and 743-854.

The chain combines TRBV18 with TRBJ2-5, with D possibly matching TRBD2 (5 bases). The TCR originated in an adult who received the AZD1222 COVID-19 vaccine. The starting material was peripheral blood, obtained 28 days after the second AZD1222 dose. In nucleotides, the CDR3 is TGTGCCAGCTCACTTAACAGTAACCCGGGGGAGACCCAGTACTTC. This gives the protein CASSLNSNPGETQYF.